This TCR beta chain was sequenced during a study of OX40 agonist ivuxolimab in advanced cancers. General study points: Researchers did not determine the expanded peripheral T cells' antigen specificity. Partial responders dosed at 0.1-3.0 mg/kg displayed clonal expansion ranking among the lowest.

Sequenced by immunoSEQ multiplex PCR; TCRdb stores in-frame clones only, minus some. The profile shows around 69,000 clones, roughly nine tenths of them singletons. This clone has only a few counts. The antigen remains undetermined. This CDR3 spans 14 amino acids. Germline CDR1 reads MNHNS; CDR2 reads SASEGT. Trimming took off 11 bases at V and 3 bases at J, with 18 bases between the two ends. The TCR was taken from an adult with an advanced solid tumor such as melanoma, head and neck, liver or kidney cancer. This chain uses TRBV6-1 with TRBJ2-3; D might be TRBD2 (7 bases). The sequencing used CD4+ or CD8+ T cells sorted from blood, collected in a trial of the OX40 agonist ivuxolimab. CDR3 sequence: CALHRGALTDTQYF. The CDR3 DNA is TGTGCCTTGCATCGGGGGGCTTTAACAGATACGCAGTATTTT.